This T cell receptor (beta chain) was captured in a study of T cells in Graves' hyperthyroidism and ophthalmopathy. Study-level background: The initial diagnosis was the point when peripheral blood was collected, ahead of any treatment.

This clonotype has a handful of counts. Its specificity is not known. The investigators amplified TCR beta CDR3 regions from RNA transcripts. RT-PCR in the first round (using the HTBI primer set) targeted the TCR CDR3. TCRdb re-called the multiplex PCR reads with MiXCR, one entry per CDR3 protein. Of 350,000 to 500,000 distinct CDR3 sequences listed, approximately 15% are singletons. Study results and limitations: Most thyroid clonotypes expanded above 0.001 appeared in blood too. Ophthalmopathy prediction by the model preceded onset by a median about 6.3 months.

Trimming left V 5 bases short and J 13 bases short, with 12 bases between. The CDR3 spans 12 residues. Germline V gene sequence: CDR1 MNHEY, CDR2 SMNVEV (reference sequence). Sequenced sample: blood. The receptor was isolated from a woman aged 18 to 35 with Graves' hyperthyroidism. J is TRBJ1-6 and V is TRBV27; the D is unclear. In nucleotides, the CDR3 is TGTGCCAGCAGTACCCCCGACGCCCCCCTCCACTTT. This gives the protein CASSTPDAPLHF.